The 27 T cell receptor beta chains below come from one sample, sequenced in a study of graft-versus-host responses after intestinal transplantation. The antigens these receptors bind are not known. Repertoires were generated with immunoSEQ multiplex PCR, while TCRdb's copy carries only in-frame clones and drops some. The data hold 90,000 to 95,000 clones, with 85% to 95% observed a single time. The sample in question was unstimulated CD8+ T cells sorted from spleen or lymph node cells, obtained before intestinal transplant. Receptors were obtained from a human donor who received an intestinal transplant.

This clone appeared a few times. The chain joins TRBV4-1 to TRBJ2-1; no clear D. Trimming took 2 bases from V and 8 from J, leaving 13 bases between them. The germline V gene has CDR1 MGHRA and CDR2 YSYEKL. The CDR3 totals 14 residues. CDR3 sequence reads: CASSQISTADEQFF. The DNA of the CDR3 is TGCGCCAGCAGCCAAATATCAACTGCAGATGAGCAGTTCTTC.

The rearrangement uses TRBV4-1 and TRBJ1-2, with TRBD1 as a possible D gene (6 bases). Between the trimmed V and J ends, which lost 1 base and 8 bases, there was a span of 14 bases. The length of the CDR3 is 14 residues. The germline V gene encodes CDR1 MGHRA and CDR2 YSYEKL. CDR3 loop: CASSQVWGRGGYTF. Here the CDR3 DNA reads TGCGCCAGCAGCCAAGTTTGGGGCAGGGGCGGCTACACCTTC.

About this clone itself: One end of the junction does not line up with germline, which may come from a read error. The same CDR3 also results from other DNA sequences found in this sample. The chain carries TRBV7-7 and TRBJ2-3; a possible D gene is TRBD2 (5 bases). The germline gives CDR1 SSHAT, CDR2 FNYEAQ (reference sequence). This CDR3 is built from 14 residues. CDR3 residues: CASSLAGGTDTQYF. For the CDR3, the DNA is TGTGCCAGCAGCCTAGCTGGGGGCACAGATACGCAGTATTTT.

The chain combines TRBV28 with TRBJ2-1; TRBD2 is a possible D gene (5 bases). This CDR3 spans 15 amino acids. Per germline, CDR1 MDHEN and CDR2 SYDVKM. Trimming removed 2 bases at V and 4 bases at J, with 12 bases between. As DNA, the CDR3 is TGTGCCAGCAGTTTACCGTCCGGGGTTTACAATGAGCAGTTCTTC. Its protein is CASSLPSGVYNEQFF.

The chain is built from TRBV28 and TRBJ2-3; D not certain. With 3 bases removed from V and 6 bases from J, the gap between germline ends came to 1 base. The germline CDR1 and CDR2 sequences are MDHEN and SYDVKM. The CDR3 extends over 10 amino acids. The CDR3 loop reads CASSFDTQYF. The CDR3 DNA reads TGTGCCAGCAGTTTCGATACGCAGTATTTT. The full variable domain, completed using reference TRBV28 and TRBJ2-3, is DVKVTQSSRYLVKRTGEKVFLECVQDMDHENMFWYRQDPGLGLRLIYFSYDVKMKEKGDIPEGYSVSREKKERFSLILESASTNQTSMYLCASSFDTQYFGPGTRLTVL.

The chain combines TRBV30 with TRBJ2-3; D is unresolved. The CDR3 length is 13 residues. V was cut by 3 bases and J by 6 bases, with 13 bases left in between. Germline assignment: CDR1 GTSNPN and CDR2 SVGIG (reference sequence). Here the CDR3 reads CAWSSDPGDTQYF. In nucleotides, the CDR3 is TGTGCCTGGAGCTCTGACCCCGGGGATACGCAGTATTTT.

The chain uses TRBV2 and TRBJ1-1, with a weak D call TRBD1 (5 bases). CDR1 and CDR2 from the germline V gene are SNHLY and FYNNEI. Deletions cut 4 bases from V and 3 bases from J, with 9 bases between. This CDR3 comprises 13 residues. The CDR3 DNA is TGTGCCAGCAGTGGGGGGGAGGACACTGAAGCTTTCTTT. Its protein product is CASSGGEDTEAFF.

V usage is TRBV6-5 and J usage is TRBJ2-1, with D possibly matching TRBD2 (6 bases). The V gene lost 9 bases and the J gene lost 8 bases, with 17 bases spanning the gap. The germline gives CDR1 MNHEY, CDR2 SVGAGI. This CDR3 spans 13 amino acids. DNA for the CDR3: TGTGCCAGTAGCGGCCTCAGAAGGGATGAGCAGTTCTTC. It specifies CASSGLRRDEQFF.

CDR3 DNA sequence: TGCAGCGTTGCAGCCGGTTCGACAGGGCGATATGGCTACACCTTC. This encodes CSVAAGSTGRYGYTF. The chain has TRBV29-1 and TRBJ1-2, with 7 bases that match TRBD1. The CDR3 is 15 residues long. J gave up 5 bases and V 4 bases, and 13 bases lay outside the gene matches. Germline lookup yields CDR1 SQVTM and CDR2 ANQGSEA. Full variable domain (missing parts from reference TRBV29-1 and TRBJ1-2): SAVISQKPSRDICQRGTSLTIQCQVDSQVTMMFWYRQQPGQSLTLIATANQGSEATYESGFVIDKFPISRPNLTFSTLTVSNMSPEDSSIYLCSVAAGSTGRYGYTFGSGTRLTVV.

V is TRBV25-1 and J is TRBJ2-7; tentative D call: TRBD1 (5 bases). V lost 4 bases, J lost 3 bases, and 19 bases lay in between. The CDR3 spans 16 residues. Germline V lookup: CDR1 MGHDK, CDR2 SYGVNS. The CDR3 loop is CASSANSGKKGYEQYF. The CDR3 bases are TGTGCCAGCAGTGCAAATTCAGGGAAAAAAGGCTACGAGCAGTACTTC.

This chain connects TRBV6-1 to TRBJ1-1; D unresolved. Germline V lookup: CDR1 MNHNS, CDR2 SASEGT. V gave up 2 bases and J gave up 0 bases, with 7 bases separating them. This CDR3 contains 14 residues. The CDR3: CASSEFALNTEAFF. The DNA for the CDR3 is TGTGCCAGCAGTGAATTTGCCTTGAACACTGAAGCTTTCTTT.

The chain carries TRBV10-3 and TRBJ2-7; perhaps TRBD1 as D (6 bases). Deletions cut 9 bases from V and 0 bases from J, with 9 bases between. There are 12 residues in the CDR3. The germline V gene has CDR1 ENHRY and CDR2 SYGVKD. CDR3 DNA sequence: TGTGCCATAAGGGACATCTCCTACGAGCAGTACTTC. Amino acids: CAIRDISYEQYF.

The CDR3 DNA is TGTGCCAGCAGTTACAGGGTGGCCCCCTACGAGCAGTACTTC. The encoded protein is CASSYRVAPYEQYF. This sequence joins TRBV6-5 and TRBJ2-7, with unresolved D. The V end lost 2 bases, the J end lost 2 bases, and 10 bases lay between the germline ends. Germline CDR1 reads MNHEY; CDR2 reads SVGAGI. The CDR3 contains 14 residues.

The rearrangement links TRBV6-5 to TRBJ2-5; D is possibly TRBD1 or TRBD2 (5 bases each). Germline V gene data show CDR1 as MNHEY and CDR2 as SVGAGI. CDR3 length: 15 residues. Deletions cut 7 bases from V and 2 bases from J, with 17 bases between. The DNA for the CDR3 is TGTGCCAGCACCCCCGTTGGGGGAACTCAAGAGACCCAGTACTTC. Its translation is CASTPVGGTQETQYF.

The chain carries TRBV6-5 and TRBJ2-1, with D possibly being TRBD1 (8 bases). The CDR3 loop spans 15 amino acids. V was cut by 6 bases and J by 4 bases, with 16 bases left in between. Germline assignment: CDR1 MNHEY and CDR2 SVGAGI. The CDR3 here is CASRPDRGLYNEQFF. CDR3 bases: TGTGCCAGCAGACCAGACAGGGGACTATACAATGAGCAGTTCTTC.

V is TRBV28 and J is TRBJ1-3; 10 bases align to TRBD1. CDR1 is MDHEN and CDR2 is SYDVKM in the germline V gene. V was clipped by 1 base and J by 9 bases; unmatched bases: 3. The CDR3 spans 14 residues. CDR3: CASSLSGTGATIYF. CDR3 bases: TGTGCCAGCAGTTTATCCGGGACAGGGGCCACCATATATTTT.

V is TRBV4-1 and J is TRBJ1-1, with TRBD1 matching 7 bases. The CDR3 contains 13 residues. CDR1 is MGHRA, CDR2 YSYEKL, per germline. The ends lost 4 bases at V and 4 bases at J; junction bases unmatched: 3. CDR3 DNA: TGCGCCAGCAGCCTCAACAGGGGCACTGAAGCTTTCTTT. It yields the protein CASSLNRGTEAFF.

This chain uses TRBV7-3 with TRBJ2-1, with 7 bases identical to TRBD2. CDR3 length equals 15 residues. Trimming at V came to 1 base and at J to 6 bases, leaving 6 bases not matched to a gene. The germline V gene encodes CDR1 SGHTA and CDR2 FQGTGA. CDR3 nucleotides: TGTGCCAGCAGCTTAAGGGCGGGAGAAGGCAATGAGCAGTTCTTC. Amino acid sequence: CASSLRAGEGNEQFF.

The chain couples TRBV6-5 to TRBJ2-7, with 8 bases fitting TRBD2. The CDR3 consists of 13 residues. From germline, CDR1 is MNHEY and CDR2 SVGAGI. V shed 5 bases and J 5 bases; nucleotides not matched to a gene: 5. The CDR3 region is CASSLSGTDEQYF. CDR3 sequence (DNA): TGTGCCAGCAGTCTTAGCGGGACCGACGAGCAGTACTTC.

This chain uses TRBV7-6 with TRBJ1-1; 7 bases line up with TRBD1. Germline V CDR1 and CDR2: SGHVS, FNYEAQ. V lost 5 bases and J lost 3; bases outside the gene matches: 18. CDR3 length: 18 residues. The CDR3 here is CASSLQLDRVEGYTEAFF. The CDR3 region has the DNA TGTGCCAGCAGCCTCCAATTAGACAGGGTTGAGGGATACACTGAAGCTTTCTTT.

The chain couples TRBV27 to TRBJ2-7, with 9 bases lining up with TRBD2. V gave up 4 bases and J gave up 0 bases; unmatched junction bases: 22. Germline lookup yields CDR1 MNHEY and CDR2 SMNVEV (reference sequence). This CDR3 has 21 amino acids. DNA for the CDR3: TGTGCCAGCAGTTCACGAATGCGGGGGGGGACAGACGGGATCTACTCCTACGAGCAGTACTTC. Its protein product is CASSSRMRGGTDGIYSYEQYF.

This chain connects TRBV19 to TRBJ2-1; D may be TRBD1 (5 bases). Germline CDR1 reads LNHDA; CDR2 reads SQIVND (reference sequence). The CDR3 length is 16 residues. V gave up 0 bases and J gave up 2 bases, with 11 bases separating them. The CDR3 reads CASSIDSGLTYNEQFF. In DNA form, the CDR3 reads TGTGCCAGTAGTATAGATTCAGGGTTAACCTACAATGAGCAGTTCTTC.

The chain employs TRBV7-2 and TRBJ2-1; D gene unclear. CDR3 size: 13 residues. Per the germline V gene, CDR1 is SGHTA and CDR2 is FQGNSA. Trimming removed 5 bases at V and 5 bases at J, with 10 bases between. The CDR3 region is CASSAVRDNEQFF. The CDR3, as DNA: TGTGCCAGCAGCGCCGTCCGGGACAATGAGCAGTTCTTC. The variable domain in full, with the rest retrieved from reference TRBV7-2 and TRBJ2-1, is GAGVSQSPSNKVTEKGKDVELRCDPISGHTALYWYRQSLGQGLEFLIYFQGNSAPDKSGLPSDRFSAERTGGSVSTLTIQRTQQEDSAVYLCASSAVRDNEQFFGPGTRLTVL.

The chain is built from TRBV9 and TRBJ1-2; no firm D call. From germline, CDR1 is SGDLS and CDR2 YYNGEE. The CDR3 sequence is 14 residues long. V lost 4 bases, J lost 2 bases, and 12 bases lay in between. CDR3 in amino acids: CASSPVDGNYGYTF. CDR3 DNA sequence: TGTGCCAGCAGCCCCGTGGACGGAAACTATGGCTACACCTTC.

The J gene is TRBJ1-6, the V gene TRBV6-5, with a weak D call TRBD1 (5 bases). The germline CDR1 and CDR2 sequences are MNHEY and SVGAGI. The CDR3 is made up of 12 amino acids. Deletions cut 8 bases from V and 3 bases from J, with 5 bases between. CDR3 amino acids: CASGHYNSPLHF. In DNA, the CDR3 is TGTGCCAGCGGACACTATAATTCACCCCTCCACTTT.

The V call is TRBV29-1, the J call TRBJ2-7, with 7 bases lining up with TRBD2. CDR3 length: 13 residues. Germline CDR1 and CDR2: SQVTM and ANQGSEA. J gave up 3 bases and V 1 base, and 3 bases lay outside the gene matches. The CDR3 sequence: CSVEVTSVYEQYF. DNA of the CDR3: TGCAGCGTTGAAGTTACTAGCGTCTACGAGCAGTACTTC.

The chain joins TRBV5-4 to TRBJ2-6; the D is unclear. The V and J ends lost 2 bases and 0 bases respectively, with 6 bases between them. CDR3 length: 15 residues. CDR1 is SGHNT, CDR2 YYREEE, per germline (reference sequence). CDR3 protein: CASSFSPSGANVLTF. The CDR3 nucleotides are TGTGCCAGCAGCTTTTCCCCCTCTGGGGCCAACGTCCTGACTTTC.